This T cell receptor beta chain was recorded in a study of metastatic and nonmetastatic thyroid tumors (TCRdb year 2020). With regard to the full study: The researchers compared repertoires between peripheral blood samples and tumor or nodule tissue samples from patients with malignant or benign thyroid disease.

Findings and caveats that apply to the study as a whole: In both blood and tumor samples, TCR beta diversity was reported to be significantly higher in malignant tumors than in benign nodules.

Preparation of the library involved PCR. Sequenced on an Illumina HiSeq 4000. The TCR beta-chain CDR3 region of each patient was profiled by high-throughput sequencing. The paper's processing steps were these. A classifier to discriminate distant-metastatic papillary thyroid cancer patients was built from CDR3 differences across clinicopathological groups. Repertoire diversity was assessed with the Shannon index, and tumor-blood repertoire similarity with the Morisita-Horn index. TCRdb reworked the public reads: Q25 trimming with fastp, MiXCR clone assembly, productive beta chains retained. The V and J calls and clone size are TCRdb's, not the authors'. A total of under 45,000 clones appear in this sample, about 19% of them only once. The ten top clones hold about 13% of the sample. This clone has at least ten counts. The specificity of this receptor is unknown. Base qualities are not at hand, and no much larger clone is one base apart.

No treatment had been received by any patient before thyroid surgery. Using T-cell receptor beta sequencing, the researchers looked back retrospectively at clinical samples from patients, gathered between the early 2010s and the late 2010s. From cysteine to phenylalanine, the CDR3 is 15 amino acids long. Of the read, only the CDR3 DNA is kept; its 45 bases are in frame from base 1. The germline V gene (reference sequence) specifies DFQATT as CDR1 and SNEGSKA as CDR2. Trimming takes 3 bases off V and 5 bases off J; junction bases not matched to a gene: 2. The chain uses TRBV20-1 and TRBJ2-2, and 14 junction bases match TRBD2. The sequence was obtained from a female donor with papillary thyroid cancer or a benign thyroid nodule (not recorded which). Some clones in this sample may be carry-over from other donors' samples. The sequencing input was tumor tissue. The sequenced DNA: TGCAGTGCTAGGGGACTAGCGGGGGTTACCGGGGAGCTGTTTTTT. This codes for CSARGLAGVTGELFF.